These T cell receptor beta chains were read from a single sample in a study of blood T cells in healthy people across ages. TCRdb re-called the 5' RACE reads with MiXCR, one entry per CDR3 protein. The data show approximately 700,000 distinct CDR3 sequences, about 30% seen once. The sequenced material came from blood. These receptors all stem from a woman older than 75 in good health. The CDR3 runs from the conserved cysteine through the conserved F or W. The D gene is left open where the match is weak. Clone size, where shown, is once, few, many, or a class for clones that have expanded.

CDR3 DNA: TGCGCCAGCAGCCTAGGAGGAACTAGCGGGGGAACAGATACGCAGTATTTT
CDR3 protein: CASSLGGTSGGTDTQYF
clone size: many
J gene: TRBJ2-3
V gene: TRBV5-1
D gene: TRBD2

CDR3 DNA: TGTGCCAGCAGCCAAGAAGCAGGGCTAGCGGGAGCACAGGATACGCAGTATTTT
CDR3 protein: CASSQEAGLAGAQDTQYF
clone size: .
J gene: TRBJ2-3
V gene: TRBV3-1
D gene: TRBD2

CDR3 DNA: TGCAGTGCTAGAGACCGACAGTCCAGCTCCTACAATGAGCAGTTCTTC
CDR3 protein: CSARDRQSSSYNEQFF
clone size: many
J gene: TRBJ2-1
V gene: TRBV20-1
D gene: .

CDR3 DNA: TGTGCCAGCAGCCCGCGAGGCCTTATCGACCCCTACGAGCAGTACTTC
CDR3 protein: CASSPRGLIDPYEQYF
clone size: many
J gene: TRBJ2-7
V gene: TRBV7-8
D gene: .

CDR3 DNA: TGTGCCAGTAGTATAGACGGGACGGCGAACACTGAAGCTTTCTTT
CDR3 protein: CASSIDGTANTEAFF
clone size: once
J gene: TRBJ1-1
V gene: TRBV19
D gene: .

CDR3 DNA: TGCGCCAGCAGCTCCGGGTCCCCCTACGAGCAGTACTTC
CDR3 protein: CASSSGSPYEQYF
clone size: many
J gene: TRBJ2-7
V gene: TRBV5-1
D gene: .

CDR3 DNA: TGTGCCAGCATCCTGAGCGAAACTAGCACAGATACGCAGTATTTT
CDR3 protein: CASILSETSTDTQYF
clone size: .
J gene: TRBJ2-3
V gene: TRBV12-3/TRBV12-4
D gene: .

CDR3 DNA: TGTGCCAGCAGCTCGCAGGGACATTCCGGGGAGCTGTTTTTT
CDR3 protein: CASSSQGHSGELFF
clone size: few
J gene: TRBJ2-2
V gene: TRBV7-2
D gene: .

CDR3 DNA: TGTGCCAGCAGCGCCGGGCGGCGCCGGGGGGCTCAAGAGACCCAGTACTTC
CDR3 protein: CASSAGRRRGAQETQYF
clone size: .
J gene: TRBJ2-5
V gene: TRBV7-2
D gene: .

CDR3 DNA: TGCAGTGCTAGAGCTGTGGGCGGGGGGGCATTTGAGACCCAGTACTTC
CDR3 protein: CSARAVGGGAFETQYF
clone size: many
J gene: TRBJ2-5
V gene: TRBV20-1
D gene: TRBD2

CDR3 DNA: TGTGCCAGCAGCCGACCAAACACAGGGGGGGACTATGGCTACACCTTC
CDR3 protein: CASSRPNTGGDYGYTF
clone size: few
J gene: TRBJ1-2
V gene: TRBV7-2
D gene: TRBD1

CDR3 DNA: TGTGCCAGCAGTGACAGCCATAGGAGCAATCAGCCCCAGCATTTT
CDR3 protein: CASSDSHRSNQPQHF
clone size: .
J gene: TRBJ1-5
V gene: TRBV5-4
D gene: .

CDR3 DNA: TGTGCCAGCAGTCCTACTATCTACAATGAGCAGTTCTTC
CDR3 protein: CASSPTIYNEQFF
clone size: many
J gene: TRBJ2-1
V gene: TRBV7-6
D gene: .

CDR3 DNA: TGCGCCAGCAGCTTGGAGACAGGGTTCTGGGATGAGCAGTTCTTC
CDR3 protein: CASSLETGFWDEQFF
clone size: few
J gene: TRBJ2-1
V gene: TRBV5-1
D gene: TRBD1

CDR3 DNA: TGCGCCAGCAGCTTTGGTACGGGCCTCAATTCACCCCTCCACTTT
CDR3 protein: CASSFGTGLNSPLHF
clone size: many
J gene: TRBJ1-6
V gene: TRBV5-1
D gene: .

CDR3 DNA: TGTGCCAGCAGCCCCACGGGACAAGTCAGCGGTGGCTACACCTTC
CDR3 protein: CASSPTGQVSGGYTF
clone size: many
J gene: TRBJ1-2
V gene: TRBV7-2
D gene: .

CDR3 DNA: TGCAGTGCCAACCCGTCAAACCAGCCCCAGCATTTT
CDR3 protein: CSANPSNQPQHF
clone size: few
J gene: TRBJ1-5
V gene: TRBV20-1
D gene: .

CDR3 DNA: TGTGCCAGCAGTGCAGCGGAGACCCAGTACTTC
CDR3 protein: CASSAAETQYF
clone size: many
J gene: TRBJ2-5
V gene: TRBV25-1
D gene: .

CDR3 DNA: TGTGCCAGCGGAAGGGACAGCCAAGCTAACTATGGCTACACCTTC
CDR3 protein: CASGRDSQANYGYTF
clone size: .
J gene: TRBJ1-2
V gene: TRBV6-5
D gene: TRBD1

CDR3 DNA: TGTGCCGGCAGAAGTGGCTACACCTTC
CDR3 protein: CAGRSGYTF
clone size: many
J gene: TRBJ1-2
V gene: TRBV25-1
D gene: .

CDR3 DNA: TGTGCCGGCTCACCCCGACCTGGCCCCTACGAGCAGTACTTC
CDR3 protein: CAGSPRPGPYEQYF
clone size: few
J gene: TRBJ2-7
V gene: TRBV18
D gene: .

CDR3 DNA: TGTGCCAGCCAAACAGGGGGCGGTTTGAATTCACCCCTCCACTTT
CDR3 protein: CASQTGGGLNSPLHF
clone size: few
J gene: TRBJ1-6
V gene: TRBV28
D gene: TRBD1

CDR3 DNA: TGCAGCGTCTATACGGGTATAGGCACCACTGAAGCTTTCTTT
CDR3 protein: CSVYTGIGTTEAFF
clone size: .
J gene: TRBJ1-1
V gene: TRBV29-1
D gene: .

CDR3 DNA: TGTGCCAGCAGCGTAGAGGGGGGCAGGTACCAAGAGACCCAGTACTTC
CDR3 protein: CASSVEGGRYQETQYF
clone size: many
J gene: TRBJ2-5
V gene: TRBV9
D gene: .

CDR3 DNA: TGTGCCAGCAGCCGAAAACTTATAATCGACAGGAATACTGGCTACACCTTC
CDR3 protein: CASSRKLIIDRNTGYTF
clone size: .
J gene: TRBJ1-2
V gene: TRBV7-2
D gene: .

CDR3 DNA: TGCGCCAGCAGCGACCCGGGGAAAGGACTGTTTTTT
CDR3 protein: CASSDPGKGLFF
clone size: .
J gene: TRBJ1-4
V gene: TRBV5-1
D gene: .